This TCR beta chain was identified during a study of cytotoxic CD8 clonotypes in ibrutinib-treated CLL (dated by TCRdb to the early 2020s). About the investigation overall: The cohort was composed of some twelve relapsed/refractory and around 14 treatment-naive patients; IGHV unmutated status was identified in roughly 18 patients. Samples averaged approximately 260,000 productive templates and some 91,000 productive rearrangements. Cryopreserved peripheral blood mononuclear cells were obtained before treatment, at response, and at either sustained remission or disease progression. Longitudinal samples were available for 26 of the 86 trial participants. Partial responses were observed in approximately 24 patients and complete responses in 2; after a median follow-up of 68 months, remission was maintained in approximately 14 patients and progression was observed in some twelve. Every remission and progressive disease sample was obtained while ibrutinib was still being received by the patients. Response samples were obtained after a median of roughly 13 months of treatment, with a range of roughly 6 to 40 months.

Points the paper makes about the study in general: Clonality rose at ibrutinib response, remained stable during sustained remission, and dropped back toward baseline at progression. Lymph node repertoires were not examined, and the timing of sampling was not matched between patients in sustained remission and those whose disease progressed. Baseline clonality exceeded that of age-matched healthy donors and correlated strongly with circulating CD8+ T-cell counts. Public clonotypes were rare and either shrank or stayed stable during treatment, and the rise in clonality at ibrutinib response reflected expansion of private clonotypes.

Worth noting for this clone: Its antigen is not yet known. There are no base qualities to consult, and no much larger clone falls within one base.

The CDR3 starts with the cysteine, ends with the phenylalanine, and has 15 residues. Only CDR3 DNA remains: 45 bases, in frame from the first base. Trimming removed 4 bases from V and 4 bases from J, leaving 16 bases between the germline ends. The germline V gene specifies SNHLY as CDR1 and FYNNEI as CDR2. Each clonotype received, on average, 10x coverage in deep resolution sequencing performed on a MiSeq, where the target depth lay between 1 in 1 million and 1 in 200,000 T cells. The immunoSEQ hsTCRB Kit was used to generate TCR beta libraries. As for how the authors treated the data: The data were analyzed with ImmunoSEQ Analyzer and ImmunoSEQ Data Assistant, and V, D and J gene assignments followed IMGT definitions. Clonality, with values ranging from 0 to 1, was calculated as one minus the normalized Shannon entropy of productive rearrangement frequencies. Public clonotype analysis was restricted to overrepresented clonotypes comprising at least 0.05% of each patient's repertoire. Around 13 age-matched healthy donor repertoires from immuneACCESS were used as controls for clonality. Here the immuneACCESS table is served through TCRdb, limited to in-frame sequences with V and J called. Missing clones are a known gap in these copies; in checked studies unresolved V genes cover under half, and the rest lacks a known reason. For V, J and clone size, that table is used; D and trimming come from the DNA. Within this sample are approximately 130,000 clones, with around 84% of them counted one time only. The ten largest clones take up about 3.3% of the sample.

The time point tag for this specimen amounts to: approximately 25 months on ibrutinib. Around 2 micrograms of genomic DNA were extracted from cryopreserved PBMCs for TCR beta library preparation. High-throughput TCR beta sequencing was performed on longitudinal blood samples from CLL patients receiving ibrutinib monotherapy. The patients took part in an open-label, single-center phase 2 trial of ibrutinib monotherapy. The receptor comes from a human donor with chronic lymphocytic leukemia. The chain couples TRBV2 to TRBJ2-5, with a tentative D call of TRBD1 or TRBD2, each matching 5 bases. The sample in question was PBMCs, obtained after 24 months of ibrutinib treatment. The CDR3 protein: CASSVVRGGGETQYF. The base sequence is TGTGCCAGCAGTGTAGTACGGGGCGGTGGAGAGACCCAGTACTTC.